A selection of T cell receptor beta chains follows, all from one sample in a study of cytomegalovirus exposure and HLA in healthy donors. TCRdb keeps only in-frame clones here, not all; method: immunoSEQ multiplex PCR. Here the sample spans tens of thousands of clones, approximately 84% being singletons. Sequenced: PBMCs. These receptors were collected from a woman aged 18-35 years in good health and CMV-seropositive. Both conserved end residues are part of each CDR3. Fields, in order: CDR3 protein, CDR3 DNA, D gene, V gene, clone size, J gene. The D gene is left open where the match is weak. Some rows have no size entry. The others give once, few or many, or a class for an expanded clone.

CASSPQGLEAFF TGTGCCAGCAGCCCCCAGGGTCTTGAAGCTTTCTTT - TRBV7-8 - TRBJ1-1
CASSGLTGRDPEGETQYF TGTGCCAGCAGTGGACTAACAGGCCGGGACCCGGAGGGAGAGACCCAGTACTTC - TRBV25-1 - TRBJ2-5
CARSVHSYEQYF TGTGCCCGGAGTGTACACTCCTACGAGCAGTACTTC - TRBV30 - TRBJ2-7
CASSLIINNEQFF TGTGCCAGCAGCTTAATAATAAACAATGAGCAGTTCTTC - TRBV11-2 - TRBJ2-1
CASSEGQFYEQYF TGTGCCAGCAGTGAGGGACAGTTTTACGAGCAGTACTTC TRBD1 TRBV25-1 - TRBJ2-7
CASSRDRGTEAFF TGTGCCAGCAGCCGCGACAGGGGGACTGAAGCTTTCTTT TRBD1 TRBV7-3 - TRBJ1-1
CASSQAIGTQLYGYTF TGCGCCAGCAGCCAAGCCATCGGGACACAACTTTATGGCTACACCTTC - TRBV4-1 - TRBJ1-2
CSAQGYTEAFF TGCAGCGCTCAGGGGTACACTGAAGCTTTCTTT - TRBV29-1 few TRBJ1-1
CASSLVGSGGYGYTF TGTGCCAGCAGCTTAGTCGGGTCGGGGGGCTATGGCTACACCTTC - TRBV7-9 - TRBJ1-2
CASRRAVETQYF TGTGCCAGCAGGCGAGCGGTTGAGACCCAGTACTTC - TRBV2 - TRBJ2-5
CASSLFSQGPYEQYF TGTGCCAGCAGTTTATTCTCACAGGGACCCTACGAGCAGTACTTC - TRBV28 - TRBJ2-7
CASSLSTYGETQYF TGCGCCAGCAGCTTGAGTACGTACGGGGAGACCCAGTACTTC - TRBV5-1 - TRBJ2-5
CASSESRGMGNTIYF TGTGCCAGCAGTGAATCCCGGGGAATGGGGAACACCATATATTTT - TRBV2 few TRBJ1-3
CASSEQGSGANVLTF TGTGCCAGCAGTGAACAGGGCTCTGGGGCCAACGTCCTGACTTTC - TRBV6-1 - TRBJ2-6
CASSLEPTDTQYF TGTGCCAGCAGCTTGGAGCCTACAGATACGCAGTATTTT - TRBV7-9 - TRBJ2-3
CASSFRGARETQYF TGTGCCAGCAGCTTCCGGGGTGCCCGAGAGACCCAGTACTTC - TRBV5-6 - TRBJ2-5
CASSLVGGTYNSPLHF TGTGCCAGCAGCTTGGTGGGGGGGACCTATAATTCACCCCTCCACTTT - TRBV5-6 - TRBJ1-6
CASSLWGRPNTGELFF TGTGCCAGCAGTTTATGGGGCAGACCTAACACCGGGGAGCTGTTTTTT - TRBV27 - TRBJ2-2
CASSSGQGTVLSGANVLTF TGCGCCAGCAGCTCGGGACAGGGAACGGTTCTATCTGGGGCCAACGTCCTGACTTTC TRBD1 TRBV5-1 - TRBJ2-6
CASSGTVNQPQHF TGTGCCAGCAGCGGGACAGTAAATCAGCCCCAGCATTTT TRBD1 TRBV6-1 - TRBJ1-5
CASSPFREQYF TGTGCCAGCAGTCCCTTCCGCGAGCAGTACTTC - TRBV28 - TRBJ2-7
CASSAPPKQGKETERFDFF TGTGCCAGCAGCGCTCCCCCCAAACAGGGGAAGGAGACTGAACGGTTCGATTTCTTT TRBD1 TRBV7-9 - TRBJ1-1
CASSIRQNTEAFF TGTGCCAGCAGCATTAGACAGAACACTGAAGCTTTCTTT - TRBV7-3 - TRBJ1-1
CVSSLGANDRFGPGYTF TGTGTCAGCAGCTTGGGGGCTAACGACAGGTTCGGACCTGGCTACACCTTC - TRBV7-3 - TRBJ1-2
CASSQDRDTEAFF TGCGCCAGCAGCCAAGATCGAGACACTGAAGCTTTCTTT - TRBV4-1 - TRBJ1-1
CASSDTPASGPNVIRTDTQYF TGTGCCAGCAGTGACACCCCGGCCAGCGGACCAAACGTAATTCGCACAGATACGCAGTATTTT - TRBV6-4 - TRBJ2-3
CASSRETGGIYGYTF TGTGCCAGCAGTCGAGAGACAGGGGGCATTTATGGCTACACCTTC TRBD1 TRBV6-6 - TRBJ1-2
CASSISGTGDYEQYF TGTGCCAGCAGTATCTCAGGGACAGGGGATTACGAGCAGTACTTC TRBD1 TRBV6-1 - TRBJ2-7
CASSLEGTTYEQYF TGCGCCAGCAGCTTAGAGGGAACAACCTACGAGCAGTACTTC - TRBV5-1 - TRBJ2-7
CASSFFGGEETQYF TGTGCCAGCAGTTTTTTCGGCGGGGAAGAGACCCAGTACTTC - TRBV27 once TRBJ2-5
CASSIQGAGGNTEAFF TGTGCCAGTAGTATACAAGGTGCAGGGGGAAACACTGAAGCTTTCTTT TRBD1 TRBV19 few TRBJ1-1
CASSEFFTEAFF TGCGCCAGCAGTGAGTTCTTCACTGAAGCTTTCTTT - TRBV10-2 - TRBJ1-1
CASSLTISTDTQYF TGCGCCAGCAGCTTGACAATTAGCACAGATACGCAGTATTTT - TRBV5-1 - TRBJ2-3
CASSLDRGEDQPQHF TGCGCCAGCAGCTTGGACAGGGGTGAGGATCAGCCCCAGCATTTT TRBD1 TRBV5-1 - TRBJ1-5
CASTLLTGRTEAFF TGTGCCAGCACCCTCTTGACAGGGCGGACTGAAGCTTTCTTT TRBD1 TRBV13 - TRBJ1-1
CASTPRVGGNEKLFF TGTGCCAGCACCCCCCGGGTGGGGGGTAATGAAAAACTGTTTTTT - TRBV5-8 few TRBJ1-4
CASSRLAGGTGELFF TGTGCCAGCAGCAGACTAGCGGGGGGCACCGGGGAGCTGTTTTTT TRBD2 TRBV2 - TRBJ2-2